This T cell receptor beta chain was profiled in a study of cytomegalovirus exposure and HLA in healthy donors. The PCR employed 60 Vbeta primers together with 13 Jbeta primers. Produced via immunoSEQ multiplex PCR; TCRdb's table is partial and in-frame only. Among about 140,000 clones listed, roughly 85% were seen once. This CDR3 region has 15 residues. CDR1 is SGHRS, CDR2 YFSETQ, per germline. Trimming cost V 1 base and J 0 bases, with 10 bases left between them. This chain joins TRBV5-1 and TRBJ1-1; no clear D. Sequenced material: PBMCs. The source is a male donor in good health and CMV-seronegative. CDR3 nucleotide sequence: TGCGCCAGCAGCTTGCATGCAGATATGAACACTGAAGCTTTCTTT. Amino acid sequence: CASSLHADMNTEAFF.